Listed below are T cell receptor beta chains from one sample, sequenced in a study of STAT3 mutations in large granular lymphocyte leukemia. Only in-frame clones appear in the TCRdb table, and some are missing; sequencing was by immunoSEQ multiplex PCR. In the table there are about 42,000 clones, 80% to 90% of which are singletons. The sample comprised PBMCs. The receptors originated from a human donor with T large granular lymphocyte leukemia. Some clones in this sample may be carry-over from other donors' samples. Both conserved end residues are part of each CDR3. A D gene is named only where the DNA matches it firmly. A row's size may be missing; if present it is once, few, many or a size class.

V gene	clone size	J gene	D gene	CDR3 DNA	CDR3 protein
TRBV7-9	few	TRBJ2-1	NA	TGTGCCAGCAGCTTATACCCCCTACCTTCGGCATGGGAGCAGTTCTTC	CASSLYPLPSAWEQFF
TRBV5-6	NA	TRBJ1-1	NA	TGTGCCAGCAGCTTTCTGTTACCCGGCACTGAAGCTTTCTTT	CASSFLLPGTEAFF
TRBV4-3	NA	TRBJ1-2	TRBD1	TGCGCCAGCAGCCAAGACCTCGGGACAGGTTATGGCTACACCTTC	CASSQDLGTGYGYTF
TRBV5-1	NA	TRBJ1-5	NA	TGCGCCAGCAGCTTGGGTGACGGCAATCAGCCCCAGCATTTT	CASSLGDGNQPQHF
TRBV29-1	NA	TRBJ2-1	TRBD1	TGCAGCCTCACGGACAGGGGGCGACGTGAGCAGTTCTTC	CSLTDRGRREQFF
TRBV19	few	TRBJ2-2	NA	TGTGCCAGTCGAGCGGATCTTTTAGCCGGGGAGCTGTTTTTT	CASRADLLAGELFF
TRBV7-2	NA	TRBJ1-3	NA	TGTGCCAGCAGCGTACAGGGCTCCTCTGGAAACACCATATATTTT	CASSVQGSSGNTIYF
TRBV27	NA	TRBJ2-2	TRBD1	TGTGCCAGCAGGGCATTCCCCGGGACAGCCACCGGGGAGCTGTTTTTT	CASRAFPGTATGELFF
TRBV5-1	NA	TRBJ2-3	NA	TGCGCCAGCAGCCCCGGGGGTCAGCGCACAGATACGCAGTATTTT	CASSPGGQRTDTQYF
TRBV5-8	NA	TRBJ2-6	TRBD1	TGTGCCAGCAGCTTCGGACAGGGGGCGCCCGGGGCCAACGTCCTGACTTTC	CASSFGQGAPGANVLTF
TRBV30	NA	TRBJ2-5	NA	TGTGCCTGGGACAGACAGAAAGAGACCCAGTACTTC	CAWDRQKETQYF
TRBV28	NA	TRBJ2-3	TRBD2	TGTGCCATCGAGCGGGGGGGCACCACAGATACGCAGTATTTT	CAIERGGTTDTQYF
TRBV4-2	NA	TRBJ1-6	NA	TGTGCCAGCAGCCCTTGGGGGACGGCGTCTTCACCCCTCCACTTT	CASSPWGTASSPLHF
TRBV7-2	once	TRBJ1-5	TRBD1	TGTGCCAGCAGCTCCGGACAGGGGGCGATTTCCGATCAGCCCCAGCATTTT	CASSSGQGAISDQPQHF
TRBV27	NA	TRBJ2-2	NA	TGTGCCAGCCGCGGACAGACAAACACCGGGGAGCTGTTTTTT	CASRGQTNTGELFF
TRBV18	NA	TRBJ2-7	NA	TGTGCCAGCTCACCGGCAATCTACGAGCAGTACTTC	CASSPAIYEQYF
TRBV5-1	NA	TRBJ2-1	NA	TGCGCCAGCAGCTTCTGGGACAATGAGCAGTTCTTC	CASSFWDNEQFF
TRBV9	NA	TRBJ1-3	NA	TGTGCCAGCAGCGTAGGGCGCGCGGGGAGCGCTGGAAACACCATATATTTT	CASSVGRAGSAGNTIYF
TRBV18	few	TRBJ2-3	NA	TGTGCCAGCTCACCGGACGTTCGCACAGATACGCAGTATTTT	CASSPDVRTDTQYF
TRBV5-1	NA	TRBJ1-1	TRBD1	TGCGCCAGCAGCTTAACAGGGGTGAACACTGAAGCTTTCTTT	CASSLTGVNTEAFF
TRBV7-6	NA	TRBJ2-3	TRBD1	TGTGCCAGCAGCTATTCACCGGGACAGGGGGCAGATACGCAGTATTTT	CASSYSPGQGADTQYF
TRBV7-9	NA	TRBJ1-6	NA	TGTGCCAGCAGTACAGGGAATAATTCACCCCTCCACTTT	CASSTGNNSPLHF
TRBV19	NA	TRBJ2-1	TRBD2	TGTGCCAGTAGTATAGCTAGCGGGGGGGACTTATACAATGAGCAGTTCTTC	CASSIASGGDLYNEQFF
TRBV6-1	NA	TRBJ2-2	NA	TGTGCCAGCAGTGGACACCAAAGGGGCACCGGGGAGCTGTTTTTT	CASSGHQRGTGELFF
TRBV14	NA	TRBJ2-1	NA	TGTGCCAGCAGTCTAGACCGGCTCACGACGGATGAGCAGTTCTTC	CASSLDRLTTDEQFF
TRBV5-4	few	TRBJ2-2	NA	TGTGCCAGCAGCTTGGGGGGGATCGTCACCGGGGAGCTGTTTTTT	CASSLGGIVTGELFF
TRBV2	NA	TRBJ1-5	TRBD1	TGTGCCAGCACAGGGGGCACGAATCAGCCCCAGCATTTT	CASTGGTNQPQHF
TRBV15	NA	TRBJ1-1	NA	TGTGCCACCAGGCCCCTATGGCCGAACACTGAAGCTTTCTTT	CATRPLWPNTEAFF
TRBV14	NA	TRBJ1-1	NA	TGTGCCAGCAGCCAAGATTTGGGGATGAACACTGAAGCTTTCTTT	CASSQDLGMNTEAFF
TRBV28	once	TRBJ2-7	NA	TGTGCCAGCACGGGGGTAGACAGCTTGACCTACGAGCAGTACTTC	CASTGVDSLTYEQYF
TRBV5-1	NA	TRBJ2-5	NA	TGCGCCAGCAGCTGGAGGGAACCGCAAGAGACCCAGTACTTC	CASSWREPQETQYF
TRBV23-1	once	TRBJ1-1	NA	TGCGCCAGCAGTCCGGACTTGGGGGACACTGAAGCTTTCTTT	CASSPDLGDTEAFF
TRBV7-9	NA	TRBJ1-1	NA	TGTGCCAGCAGCTTATTAGGACTGAACACTGAAGCTTTCTTT	CASSLLGLNTEAFF
TRBV5-1	NA	TRBJ1-1	TRBD1	TGCGCCAGCAGCGCGGGGACAGGGGATTACACTGAAGCTTTCTTT	CASSAGTGDYTEAFF
TRBV2	NA	TRBJ1-2	TRBD1	TGTGCCAGCAGTCACACAGGGGGCTACGGCTACACCTTC	CASSHTGGYGYTF
TRBV11-2	NA	TRBJ1-5	TRBD1	TGTGCCAGCAGCTTAGGGCGGTCACAGGGGGCGGCGTTGGAGCCCCAGCATTTT	CASSLGRSQGAALEPQHF
TRBV5-4	NA	TRBJ2-1	NA	TGTGCCAGCAGCTTGTTTTTGGGTCTGGGGGAAAATGAGCAGTTCTTC	CASSLFLGLGENEQFF
TRBV18	NA	TRBJ1-1	NA	TGTGCCAGCTCACCCATCACGGGGAACACTGAAGCTTTCTTT	CASSPITGNTEAFF
TRBV5-1	NA	TRBJ2-1	TRBD1	TGCGCCAGCAGCTTTACAGGGGGCAATGAGCAGTTCTTC	CASSFTGGNEQFF
TRBV6-1	NA	TRBJ1-5	TRBD1	TGTGCCAGCAGAAGAGGGGGACAGGGAAGTCAGCCCCAGCATTTT	CASRRGGQGSQPQHF
TRBV5-4	NA	TRBJ2-2	TRBD1	TGTGCCAGCAGCTGGGGGGACAGGGGGCTCGGCACCGGGGAGCTGTTTTTT	CASSWGDRGLGTGELFF
TRBV13	NA	TRBJ1-3	TRBD1	TGTGCCAGCAGCTCGGGGACAGCGACTGGAAACACCATATATTTT	CASSSGTATGNTIYF
TRBV7-9	once	TRBJ2-3	NA	TGTGCCAGCAGCTTCGGAGGGATCCTTCTACTCACAGATACGCAGTATTTT	CASSFGGILLLTDTQYF
TRBV18	NA	TRBJ2-3	NA	TGTGCCAGCTCACCCCTCAGTGGCACAGATACGCAGTATTTT	CASSPLSGTDTQYF
TRBV6-5	NA	TRBJ2-5	TRBD2	TGTGCCAGCAGTACTAGCGGGGGGGTTGGAGAGACCCAGTACTTC	CASSTSGGVGETQYF
TRBV5-4	NA	TRBJ1-2	TRBD1	TGTGCCAGCAGCAGTCAACAGGGGGCCTATGGCTACACCTTC	CASSSQQGAYGYTF
TRBV7-8	NA	TRBJ2-1	NA	TGTGCCAGCAGCTTAGCGGTAGGGGGGCCGGGGTATGAGCAGTTCTTC	CASSLAVGGPGYEQFF
TRBV5-6	NA	TRBJ2-2	NA	TGTGCCAGCAGCTTGGAGCCCGCGCTGGAGCTGTTTTTT	CASSLEPALELFF
TRBV6-1	NA	TRBJ1-5	TRBD1	TGTGCCAGCCACCAGGACAGGGCGTTCAATCAGCCCCAGCATTTT	CASHQDRAFNQPQHF
TRBV2	NA	TRBJ1-5	TRBD1	TGTGCCAGCAGTGCCGGGACAGGGGTCAATCAGCCCCAGCATTTT	CASSAGTGVNQPQHF
TRBV7-9	NA	TRBJ1-4	NA	TGTGCCAGCAGCTTAGGGGTCACTAATGAAAAACTGTTTTTT	CASSLGVTNEKLFF
TRBV7-2	once	TRBJ1-4	TRBD1	TGTGCCAGCAGCTCCACAGGGGGTCGGAGTGAAAAACTGTTTTTT	CASSSTGGRSEKLFF
TRBV28	NA	TRBJ1-5	NA	TGTGCCAGCAGTCCGCCAGGGGATTTCTATAGCAATCAGCCCCAGCATTTT	CASSPPGDFYSNQPQHF
TRBV18	NA	TRBJ2-6	NA	TGTGCCAGCTCACAGGGGGGCAACGTCCTGACTTTC	CASSQGGNVLTF
TRBV6-6	NA	TRBJ2-2	NA	TGTGCCAGCAGTTACGGACGCGCGAACACCGGGGAGCTGTTTTTT	CASSYGRANTGELFF
TRBV7-2	NA	TRBJ2-2	NA	TGTGCCAGCAGCGTTACAACCGCCGGGGAGCTGTTTTTT	CASSVTTAGELFF
TRBV10-3	NA	TRBJ2-5	NA	TGTGCCATCGCAGCCGACAGGACCGCTCGGGAGACCCAGTACTTC	CAIAADRTARETQYF
TRBV5-1	NA	TRBJ2-2	NA	TGCGCCAGCAGTTTTTCTCTCGCGTCTGGGGAGCTGTTTTTT	CASSFSLASGELFF
TRBV7-9	NA	TRBJ2-7	NA	TGTGCCAGCAGCTTAGGTCTCAGGGGGGCTGGGAGCTCCTACGAGCAGTACTTC	CASSLGLRGAGSSYEQYF
TRBV25-1	NA	TRBJ1-6	TRBD1	TGTGCCAGCAGCCTCCGGCAGGGGGATTCACCCCTCCACTTT	CASSLRQGDSPLHF